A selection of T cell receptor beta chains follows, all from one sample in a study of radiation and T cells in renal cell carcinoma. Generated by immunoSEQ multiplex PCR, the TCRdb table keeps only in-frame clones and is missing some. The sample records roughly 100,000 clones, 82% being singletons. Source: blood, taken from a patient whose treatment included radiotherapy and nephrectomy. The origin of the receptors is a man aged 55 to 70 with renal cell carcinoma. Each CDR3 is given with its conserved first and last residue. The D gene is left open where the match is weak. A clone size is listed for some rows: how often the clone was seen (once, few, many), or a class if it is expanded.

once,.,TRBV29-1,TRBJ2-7,CSVEGDSYEQYF,TGCAGCGTTGAAGGGGACTCCTACGAGCAGTACTTC
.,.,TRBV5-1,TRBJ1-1,CASRGVRYEAFF,TGCGCCAGCAGGGGGGTTAGATATGAAGCTTTCTTT
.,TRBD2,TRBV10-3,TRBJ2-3,CAISEGLARTDTQYF,TGTGCCATCAGTGAAGGACTAGCGCGCACAGATACGCAGTATTTT
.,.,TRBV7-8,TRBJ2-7,CASSLRGPEQYF,TGTGCCAGCAGCTTAAGGGGCCCCGAGCAGTACTTC
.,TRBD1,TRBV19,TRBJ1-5,CASSKPEGDRVRQPQHF,TGTGCCAGCAGCAAACCCGAGGGGGACAGGGTCCGTCAGCCCCAGCATTTT
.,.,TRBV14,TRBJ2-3,CASSQVGAGYTDTQYF,TGTGCCAGCAGCCAAGTCGGGGCGGGTTACACAGATACGCAGTATTTT
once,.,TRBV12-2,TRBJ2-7,CASDPYEQYF,TGTGCCTCGGACCCCTACGAGCAGTACTTC
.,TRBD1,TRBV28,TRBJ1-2,CASSIQGVYGYTF,TGTGCCAGCAGCATACAGGGGGTGTATGGCTACACCTTC
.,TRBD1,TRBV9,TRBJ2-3,CASAGTGGTDTQYF,TGTGCCAGCGCCGGGACAGGGGGCACAGATACGCAGTATTTT
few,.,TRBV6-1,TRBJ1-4,CASSEYGTTGEKLFF,TGTGCCAGCAGTGAATACGGGACAACCGGTGAAAAACTGTTTTTT
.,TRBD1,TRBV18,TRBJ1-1,CASSADRGGTEAFF,TGTGCCAGCTCAGCCGACAGGGGCGGCACTGAAGCTTTCTTT
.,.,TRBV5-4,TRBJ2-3,CASSWKGGTDTQYF,TGTGCCAGCAGCTGGAAAGGGGGCACAGATACGCAGTATTTT
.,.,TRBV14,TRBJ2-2,CASSLRPQPGELFF,TGTGCCAGCAGCCTGAGGCCCCAGCCCGGGGAGCTGTTTTTT